The sequence of this T cell receptor beta chain was determined in a study of blood T cell repertoires in COVID-19 (dated by TCRdb to the early 2020s). As for the study more broadly: The collaborator samples originated in the United States, Italy and Spain and spanned the acute and convalescent phases of COVID-19. The prospective study material was composed of cDNA or gDNA derived from T cells, B-cell-depleted T cells, or PBMCs. Samples came from the ongoing ImmuneRACE study (first 160 participants) plus 1,254 subjects from 6 global collaborators. The repertoires were made available in a free public database intended to serve as a resource for research on the immune response to SARS-CoV-2. A de-identified subject ID, COVID-19 status, age in years and sex were almost always included in the sample metadata. Where HLA class I and class II types were available, the types were taken from metadata supplied by the sample provider, not from assay-based typing. The dataset comprised deeply sampled blood TCRbeta repertoires from subjects exposed to, actively infected with, or recovered from COVID-19.

TCRbeta CDR3 regions were amplified from genomic DNA using the immunoSEQ Assay, a bias-controlled multiplex PCR. From the authors' description of their analysis: The number of nucleated cells in each sample was estimated by amplification of reference gene primers within the assay. To quantify the absolute abundance of each unique TCRbeta CDR3 rearrangement, sequence reads were collapsed and filtered. For each sample, productive Simpson clonality was calculated by taking the square root of Simpson's diversity index across productive rearrangements. TCRdb re-hosts the immuneACCESS table, in-frame sequences only. Its copies lack some clones; in the studies checked, an unresolved V gene accounts for under half of them, and the cause for the rest is not known. That table gives V, J and clone size, and the DNA gave D and trimming. The sample table lists about 140,000 clones, roughly four fifths of them with a count of one. The ten largest make up 1.6% of the sample.

Counted from cysteine to phenylalanine, this CDR3 has 14 amino acids. Of the read, only the CDR3 DNA is kept; its 42 bases are in frame from base 1. Based on the germline V gene, the CDR1 and CDR2 sequences are MDHEN and SYDVKM. The junction carries 11 bases between V and J, which are trimmed by 2 bases and 4 bases respectively. Collaborating institutions collected whole blood in K2EDTA tubes following their own protocols. For TCRbeta analysis, collaborator samples were shipped as frozen whole blood, as isolated PBMCs, or as DNA extracted from either sample type. Study-level results and caveats: The amount of clinical and demographic metadata varied by source and participant and was provided uncurated.

Concerning this clone itself: This receptor's antigen is unknown. The record has no base qualities; no much larger clone is one base away.

The origin of this receptor is a human donor in a cohort sampled during active COVID-19. The sequenced material came from peripheral blood. The receptor chain draws on TRBV28 and TRBJ1-2; perhaps TRBD1 is the D gene, with 6 bases matching. The DNA sequence is TGTGCCAGCAGTTTAGCGGACAGCCTCTATGGCTACACCTTC. This yields the protein CASSLADSLYGYTF.